This T cell receptor (beta chain) was retrieved from a study of cytomegalovirus exposure and HLA in healthy donors (dated by TCRdb to the late 2010s). About the full investigation: An earlier analysis of roughly 500 of the donors reported 276 Gb of sequence data and roughly 110 million unique TCR beta sequences from some 180 million T cells. Roughly 300 gigabases of sequencing data and tens of millions of unique TCR sequences were included in an early release covering several hundred HLA-typed donors. The genetic ancestry cluster associated with self-reported Caucasian donors included 65% to 90% of the 350 to 500 genotyped donors. The study aimed to test whether cataloging public T cell receptors could reveal signatures of past pathogen exposure. The study used immunosequencing to profile the T cell repertoires of around 600 subjects and linked those repertoires to cytomegalovirus serostatus. Besides the first cohort of 666 subjects, a separate validation cohort made up of 120 or so different subjects was used. High-throughput TCR immunosequencing, statistical association of individual TCRs with disease status, and machine learning were combined to predict cytomegalovirus infection status. A later analysis re-examined previously published TCR beta repertoires from 500 to 700 donors and added high-resolution HLA genotyping to investigate patterns of TCR occurrence. The later analysis used no new phenotypic data to find candidate immune exposures, relying instead on TCR beta sequences and their occurrence across donors. An earlier analysis of several hundred of the donors used high-throughput TCR beta sequencing to judge whether each TCR beta V gene segment behaved as functional or pseudogenic. Alongside the repertoire data, information on donor age, sex, ethnicity and CMV serostatus was compiled. In a later genetic analysis, genome-wide SNP genotypes for about 55% of the roughly 670 donors were used, and that subset was treated as a discovery cohort. All discovery cohort repertoires had been generated using a single sequencing platform. HLA typing covered class I and class II loci at four-digit resolution. Typing coverage varied by locus: roughly 629-630 donors for A, B, C, DRB1 and DQB1; more than 500 for DQA1; around 570 for DPA1; about 450 for DPB1. Because of strong linkage in the cohort, roughly five DR-DQ haplotypes were treated as single units for association and clustering. Among some 410 genotyped donors of the cohort, an average of approximately 200,000 unique TCR beta nucleotide sequences was sequenced per donor, of which about 18% were non-productive. The research as a whole found: HLA typing was unavailable for some donors at each locus, so association tests used only the typed subset. When HLA alleles, especially DR and DQ, strongly co-occurred, TCR associations were difficult to assign to individual alleles. The classifier was reported to diagnose cytomegalovirus status with high specificity and sensitivity in both the original cohort and the validation cohort. The study gave a list of more than 150 TCR beta chains associated with cytomegalovirus. In an earlier analysis of 587 of the donors, most TCR beta V segments appeared in productive rearrangements about 87% or about 30% of the time, broadly matching IMGT annotations. A later genetic analysis reported fewer N-insertions in productive TCRs among donors in an Asian-associated ancestry cluster than the approximately 670-donor mean. Some IMGT-functional V segments, including TRBV6-2 and TRBV6-3, could not be distinguished by the 87-base-pair reads and were therefore excluded. In a later analysis, about 16,000 TCR beta sequences were associated with specific HLA alleles at a false discovery rate of 0.05. Some 16 rarely observed V segments, including chromosome 9 orphons, were excluded from the earlier analysis of approximately 500 of the donors because counts were too low. A further reported finding was that TCR beta sequences accurately predicted the HLA-A and HLA-B alleles for most subjects in the first cohort. A later analysis found that TCR association rates varied across HLA loci, with DRB1 alleles showing the most associated TCRs and HLA-C alleles the fewest. A cluster of highly shared sequence variants was judged likely to represent a technical artifact of the sequencing pipeline. According to a later analysis, parvovirus B19, influenza, CMV and Epstein-Barr virus appeared linked to several top co-occurrence clusters. Across donors, most TCR sequences were observed very rarely, whereas some public TCRs were present in many individuals. In a later genetic analysis, a missense DCLRE1C variant was associated with V-gene and J-gene trimming of TCR beta chains, and the association was replicated in an independent cohort. The cohort was sequenced for TCR beta chains only, and without alpha or paired-chain data the features that could be detected were limited. In vitro tests confirmed that a few of the cytomegalovirus-associated TCR beta chains recognize cytomegalovirus antigens. Correlated functional status among segregating V segments might reflect linkage disequilibrium, but an unknown experimental factor could not be ruled out. A later analysis found that most CMV-associated TCR beta chains appeared HLA-restricted, with HLA associations seemingly driven largely by CMV exposure. For the cohort, immune exposure information was limited to CMV serostatus. Compared with equally common non-associated chains, HLA-associated TCR beta chains in a later analysis were more clonally expanded and had lower generation probabilities. Roughly uniform sequencing depth across donors was assumed in presence/absence analyses, although this assumption may not hold. The authors suggested that the approach could potentially be generalized to other disease states and immunological phenotypes.

The library was built by means of the immunoSEQ multiplex PCR assay. The multiplex PCR relied on a mix of 60 forward primers for TCR Vbeta segments and 13 reverse primers for TCR Jbeta segments. The CDR3 region of rearranged TCR beta genes was amplified from genomic DNA by a multiplex PCR assay. On the Illumina HiSeq System, the amplified TCR beta libraries were sequenced as 87-base-pair reads. The study's own analysis went as follows. A later analysis counted some 80 million unique TCR beta chains across the roughly 700 repertoires, and roughly 9.9 million of these chains were shared by at least two donors. A nearest-neighbor algorithm error-corrected the raw reads and collapsed the reads into unique sequences, merging closely related sequences to remove PCR and sequencing errors. To assign V, D and J gene segments, CDR3 sequences were aligned to IMGT reference sequences. For a sequence to be retained, a match of at least six nucleotides to both a V gene segment and a J gene segment was required. Rearrangements were classified as productive when the CDR3 lacked stop codons and remained in frame with V and J, and all other rearrangements were classified as non-productive. CDR3 was defined according to IMGT convention as the region running from the second conserved V-encoded cysteine to the conserved J-encoded phenylalanine. In an earlier analysis of approximately 500 of the donors, sequences lacking an unambiguous match to a single V gene segment were excluded. In an earlier analysis of around 600 of the donors, V segments were called functional above 56.7% productive rearrangements and were called segregating when the between-donor standard deviation exceeded 5%. To diagnose cytomegalovirus status from the catalog of TCR beta chain sequences, a statistical classification framework was built. In a later analysis, V and J genes were assigned by comparing TCR nucleotide sequences against IMGT/GENE-DB human TR gene sequences. Using the TCRdist pipeline, a later analysis assigned CDR3 sequences along with most-parsimonious VDJ recombination scenarios. In a later analysis, each TCR beta chain was defined by its CDR3 amino acid sequence together with its V-gene family, and reads without a unique V-gene family were excluded. To address suspected cross-contamination and a sequencing artifact, a later analysis removed some 620 highly shared, low-generation-probability nucleotide sequences. In a later analysis, a clonal expansion index for each public chain was calculated from normalized within-repertoire ranks of inferred template counts. A later analysis computed generation probabilities with a VDJ recombination model fitted to out-of-frame rearrangements, and checked the results against IGoR. A later analysis scored TCR-TCR, TCR-HLA and TCR-CMV co-occurrence with hypergeometric tests, applying a repertoire-size bias correction to TCR pairs. A later analysis estimated false discovery rates by permuting HLA or CMV assignments 20 times. In a later analysis, co-occurring TCRs were grouped with DBSCAN, and TCRdist sequence similarity was added when clustering was performed within HLA-allele-positive subsets. Repertoires with fewer than 30,000 or more than 120,000 public chains were left out of co-occurrence clustering, as were roughly five repertoires with anomalous nucleotide sharing. TCRdb limited this immuneACCESS table to in-frame rearrangements with V and J called. A share of clones is missing; checked studies link under half to unresolved V genes, and the rest is unexplained. V and J calls and clone size are as listed in that table; D and trimming were resolved from the DNA. Recorded for this sample are around 80,000 clones; approximately 74% of them occurred a single time. Of the sample, more than 8% falls within the top ten clones.

The cohort was made up of several hundred healthy bone marrow donors. At the time of sampling, every cohort member was nominally healthy, though immune exposures that went unrecorded were likely present. The donor was CMV seropositive and belonged to the group of 250 to 300 seropositive cohort members. A peripheral blood sample was collected from each donor, and TCR beta sequencing was performed on peripheral blood mononuclear cells. The Qiagen DNeasy Blood Extraction Kit was used to extract genomic DNA from the blood cell samples. CDR1 WSHSY and CDR2 SAAADI were looked up in the germline V gene. There are 14 amino acids in the CDR3, from cysteine to phenylalanine inclusive. Solely the CDR3 DNA is kept, with 42 bases framed from the first base. V loses 0 bases, J loses 0 bases, and the germline ends lie 5 bases apart. In the case of this clone: It lacks a known antigen. Base qualities are not recorded, but no much larger clone differs from it by a single base.

The receptor's source is a man in his forties in good health and CMV-seropositive. The chain is encoded by TRBV10-2 joined to TRBJ2-5; a confident D gene designation cannot be given. The sequencing sample was made of PBMCs. The DNA reads as follows: TGCGCCAGCAGTGAGTCGAACAACCAAGAGACCCAGTACTTC. Its protein product is CASSESNNQETQYF.